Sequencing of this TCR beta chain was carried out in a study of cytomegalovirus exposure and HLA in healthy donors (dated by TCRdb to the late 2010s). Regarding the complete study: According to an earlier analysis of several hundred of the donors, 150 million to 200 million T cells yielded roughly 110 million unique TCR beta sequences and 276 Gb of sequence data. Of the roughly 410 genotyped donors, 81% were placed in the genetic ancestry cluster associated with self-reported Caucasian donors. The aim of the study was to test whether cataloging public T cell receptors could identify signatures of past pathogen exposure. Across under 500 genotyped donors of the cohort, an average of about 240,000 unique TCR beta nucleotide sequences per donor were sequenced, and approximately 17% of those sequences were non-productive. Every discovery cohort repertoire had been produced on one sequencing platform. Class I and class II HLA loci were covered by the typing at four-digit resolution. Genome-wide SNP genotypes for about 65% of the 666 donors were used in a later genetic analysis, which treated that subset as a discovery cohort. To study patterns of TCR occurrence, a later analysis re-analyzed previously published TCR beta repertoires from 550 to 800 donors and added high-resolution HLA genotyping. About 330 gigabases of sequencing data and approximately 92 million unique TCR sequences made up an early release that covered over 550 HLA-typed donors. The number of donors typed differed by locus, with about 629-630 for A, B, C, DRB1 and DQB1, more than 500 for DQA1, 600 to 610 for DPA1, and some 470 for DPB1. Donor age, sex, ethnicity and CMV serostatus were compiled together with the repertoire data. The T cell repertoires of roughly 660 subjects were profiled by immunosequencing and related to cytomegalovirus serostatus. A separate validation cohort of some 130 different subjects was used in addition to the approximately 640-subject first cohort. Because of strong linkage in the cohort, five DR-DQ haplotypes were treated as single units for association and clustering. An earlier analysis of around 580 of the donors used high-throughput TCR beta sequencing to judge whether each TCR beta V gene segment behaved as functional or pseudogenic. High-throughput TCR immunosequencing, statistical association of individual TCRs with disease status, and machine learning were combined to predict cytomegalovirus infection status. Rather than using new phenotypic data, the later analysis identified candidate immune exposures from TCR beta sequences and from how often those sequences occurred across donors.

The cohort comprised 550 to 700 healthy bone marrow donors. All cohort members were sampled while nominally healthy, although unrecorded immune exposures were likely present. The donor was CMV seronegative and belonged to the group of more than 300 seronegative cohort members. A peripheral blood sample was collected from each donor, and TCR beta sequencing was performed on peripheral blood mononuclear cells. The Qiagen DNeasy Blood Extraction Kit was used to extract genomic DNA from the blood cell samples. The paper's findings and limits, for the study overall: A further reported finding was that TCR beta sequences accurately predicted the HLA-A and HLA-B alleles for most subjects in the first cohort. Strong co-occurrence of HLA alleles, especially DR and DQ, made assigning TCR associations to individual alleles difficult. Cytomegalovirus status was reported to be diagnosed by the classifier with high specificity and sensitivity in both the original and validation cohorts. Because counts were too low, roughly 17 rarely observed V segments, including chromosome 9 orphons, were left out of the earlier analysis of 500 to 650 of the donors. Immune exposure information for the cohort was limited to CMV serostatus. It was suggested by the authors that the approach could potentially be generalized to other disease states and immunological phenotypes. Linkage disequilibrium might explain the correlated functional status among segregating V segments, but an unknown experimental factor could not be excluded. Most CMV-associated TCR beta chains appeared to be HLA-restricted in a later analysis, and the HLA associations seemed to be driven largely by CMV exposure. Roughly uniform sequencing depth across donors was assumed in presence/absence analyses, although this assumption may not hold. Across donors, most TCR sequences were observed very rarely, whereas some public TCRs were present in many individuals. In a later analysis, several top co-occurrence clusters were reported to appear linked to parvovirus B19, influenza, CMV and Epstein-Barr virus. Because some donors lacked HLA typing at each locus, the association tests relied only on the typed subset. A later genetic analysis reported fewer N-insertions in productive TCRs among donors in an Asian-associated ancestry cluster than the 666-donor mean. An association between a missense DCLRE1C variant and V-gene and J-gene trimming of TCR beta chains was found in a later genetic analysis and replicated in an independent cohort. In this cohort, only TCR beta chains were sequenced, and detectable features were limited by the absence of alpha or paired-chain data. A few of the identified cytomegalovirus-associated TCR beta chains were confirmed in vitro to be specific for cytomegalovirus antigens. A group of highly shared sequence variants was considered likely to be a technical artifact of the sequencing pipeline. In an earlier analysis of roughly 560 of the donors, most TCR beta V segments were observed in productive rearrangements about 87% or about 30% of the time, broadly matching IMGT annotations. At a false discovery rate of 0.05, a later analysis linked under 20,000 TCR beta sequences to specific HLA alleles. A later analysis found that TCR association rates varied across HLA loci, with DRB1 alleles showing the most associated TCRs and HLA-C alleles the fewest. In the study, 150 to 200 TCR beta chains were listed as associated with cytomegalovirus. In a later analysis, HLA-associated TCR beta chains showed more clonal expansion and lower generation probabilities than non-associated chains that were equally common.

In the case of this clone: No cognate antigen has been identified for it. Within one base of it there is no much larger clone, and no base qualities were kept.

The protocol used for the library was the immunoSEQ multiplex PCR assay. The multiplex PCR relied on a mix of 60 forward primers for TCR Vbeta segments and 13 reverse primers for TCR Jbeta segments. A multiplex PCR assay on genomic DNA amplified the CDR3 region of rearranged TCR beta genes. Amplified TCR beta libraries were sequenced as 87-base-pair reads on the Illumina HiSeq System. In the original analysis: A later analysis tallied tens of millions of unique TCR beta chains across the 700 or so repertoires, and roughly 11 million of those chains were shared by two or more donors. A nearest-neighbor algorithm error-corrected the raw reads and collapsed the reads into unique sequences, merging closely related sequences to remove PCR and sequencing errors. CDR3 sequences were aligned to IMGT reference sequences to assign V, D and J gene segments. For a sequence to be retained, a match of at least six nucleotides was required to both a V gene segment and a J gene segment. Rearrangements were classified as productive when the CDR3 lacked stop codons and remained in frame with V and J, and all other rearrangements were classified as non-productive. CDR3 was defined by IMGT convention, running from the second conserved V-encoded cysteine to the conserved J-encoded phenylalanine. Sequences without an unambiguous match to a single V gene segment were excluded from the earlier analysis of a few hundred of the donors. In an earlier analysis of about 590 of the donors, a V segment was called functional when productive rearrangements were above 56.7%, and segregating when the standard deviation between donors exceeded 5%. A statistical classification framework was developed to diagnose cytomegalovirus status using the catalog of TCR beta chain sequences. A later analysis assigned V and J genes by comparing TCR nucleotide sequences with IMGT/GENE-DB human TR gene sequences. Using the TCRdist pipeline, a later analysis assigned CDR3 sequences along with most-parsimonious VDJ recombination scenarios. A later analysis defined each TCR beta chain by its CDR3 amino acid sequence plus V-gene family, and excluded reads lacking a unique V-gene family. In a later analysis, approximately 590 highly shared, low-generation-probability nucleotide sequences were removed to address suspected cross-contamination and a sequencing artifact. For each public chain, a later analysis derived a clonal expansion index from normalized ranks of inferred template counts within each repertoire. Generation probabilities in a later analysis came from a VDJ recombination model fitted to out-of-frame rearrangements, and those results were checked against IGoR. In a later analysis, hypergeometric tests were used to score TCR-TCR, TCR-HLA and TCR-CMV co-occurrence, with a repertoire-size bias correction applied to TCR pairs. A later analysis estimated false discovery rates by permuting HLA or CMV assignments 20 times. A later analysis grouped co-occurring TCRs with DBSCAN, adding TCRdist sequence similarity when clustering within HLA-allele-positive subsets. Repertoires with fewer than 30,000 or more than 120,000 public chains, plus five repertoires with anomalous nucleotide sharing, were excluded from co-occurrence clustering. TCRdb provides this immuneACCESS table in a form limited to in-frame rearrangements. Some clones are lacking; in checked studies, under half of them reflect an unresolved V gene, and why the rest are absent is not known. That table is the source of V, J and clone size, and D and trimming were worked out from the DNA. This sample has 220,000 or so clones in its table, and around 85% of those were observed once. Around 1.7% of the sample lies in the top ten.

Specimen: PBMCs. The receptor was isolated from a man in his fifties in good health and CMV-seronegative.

CDR3 loop: CASSLPQGLNTEAFF. The nucleotides are TGTGCCAGCAGCTTACCACAGGGATTGAACACTGAAGCTTTCTTT. Recombination joined TRBV7-9 with TRBJ1-1; D gene: possibly TRBD1, on 6 matching bases. CDR1 is given as SEHNR and CDR2 as FQNEAQ, both from the germline V gene (reference sequence). The CDR3 measures 15 amino acids from cysteine to phenylalanine. This entry keeps only the CDR3 DNA: 45 bases, framed from base 1. V sheds 2 bases and J sheds 0 bases, leaving 10 bases between their ends.